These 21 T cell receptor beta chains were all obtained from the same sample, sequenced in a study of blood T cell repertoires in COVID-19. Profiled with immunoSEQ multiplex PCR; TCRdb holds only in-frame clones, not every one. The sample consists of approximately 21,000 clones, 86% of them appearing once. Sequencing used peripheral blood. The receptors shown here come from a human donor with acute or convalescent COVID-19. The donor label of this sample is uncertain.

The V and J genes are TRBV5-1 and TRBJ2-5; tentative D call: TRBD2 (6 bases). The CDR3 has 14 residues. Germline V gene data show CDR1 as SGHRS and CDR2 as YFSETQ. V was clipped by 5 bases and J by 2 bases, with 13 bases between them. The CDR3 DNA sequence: TGCGCCAGCAGTTTTGGCGGGGCGCAAGAGACCCAGTACTTC. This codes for CASSFGGAQETQYF. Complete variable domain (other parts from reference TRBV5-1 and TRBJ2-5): KAGVTQTPRYLIKTRGQQVTLSCSPISGHRSVSWYQQTPGQGLQFLFEYFSETQRNKGNFPGRFSGRQFSNSRSEMNVSTLELGDSALYLCASSFGGAQETQYFGPGTRLLVL.

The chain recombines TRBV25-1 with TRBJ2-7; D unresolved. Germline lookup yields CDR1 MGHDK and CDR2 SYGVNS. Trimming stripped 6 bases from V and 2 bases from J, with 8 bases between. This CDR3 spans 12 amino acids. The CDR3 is CASRGHPYEQYF. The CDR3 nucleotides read TGTGCCAGCAGGGGCCATCCCTACGAGCAGTACTTC.

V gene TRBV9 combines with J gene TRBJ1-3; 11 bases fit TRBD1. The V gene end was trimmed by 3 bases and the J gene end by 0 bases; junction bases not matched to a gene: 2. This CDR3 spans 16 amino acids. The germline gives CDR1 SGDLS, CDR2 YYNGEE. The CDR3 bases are TGTGCCAGCAGCGCGGGACAGGGGGACTCTGGAAACACCATATATTTT. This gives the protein CASSAGQGDSGNTIYF.

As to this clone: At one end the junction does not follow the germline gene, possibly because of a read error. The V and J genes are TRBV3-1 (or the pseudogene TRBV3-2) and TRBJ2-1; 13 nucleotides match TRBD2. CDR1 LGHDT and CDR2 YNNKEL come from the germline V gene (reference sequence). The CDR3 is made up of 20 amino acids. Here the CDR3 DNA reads TGTGCCAGCAGTCAAGCCTCCGGGACTAGCGGGGCAGGGGTCTACAATGAGCAGTTCTTC. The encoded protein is CASSQASGTSGAGVYNEQFF.

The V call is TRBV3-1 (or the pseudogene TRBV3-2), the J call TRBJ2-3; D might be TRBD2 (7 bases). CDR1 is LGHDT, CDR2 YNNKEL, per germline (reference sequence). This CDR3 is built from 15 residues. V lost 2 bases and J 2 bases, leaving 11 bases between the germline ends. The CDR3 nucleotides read TGTGCCAGCAGCCAACGGGGGGCCTTCACAGATACGCAGTATTTT. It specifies CASSQRGAFTDTQYF.

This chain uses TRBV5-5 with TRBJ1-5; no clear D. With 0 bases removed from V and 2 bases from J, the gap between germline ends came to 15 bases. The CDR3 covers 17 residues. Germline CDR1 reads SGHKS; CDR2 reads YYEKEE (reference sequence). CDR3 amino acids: CASSLGHLPRGNQPQHF. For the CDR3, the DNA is TGTGCCAGCAGCTTGGGGCACCTCCCGCGGGGCAATCAGCCCCAGCATTTT.

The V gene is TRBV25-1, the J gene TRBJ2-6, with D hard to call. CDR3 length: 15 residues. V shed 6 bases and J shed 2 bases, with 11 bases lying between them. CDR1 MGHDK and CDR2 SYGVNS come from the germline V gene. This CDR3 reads CASSPVRPGANVLTF. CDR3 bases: TGTGCCAGCAGCCCCGTGAGGCCTGGGGCCAACGTCCTGACTTTC.

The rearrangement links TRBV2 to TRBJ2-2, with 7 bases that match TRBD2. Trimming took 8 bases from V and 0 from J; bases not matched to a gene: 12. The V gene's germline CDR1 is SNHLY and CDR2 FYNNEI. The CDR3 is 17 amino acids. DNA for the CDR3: TGTGCCAGCGCGTGGGAGGGGCGGGGTACGAACACCGGGGAGCTGTTTTTT. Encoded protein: CASAWEGRGTNTGELFF.

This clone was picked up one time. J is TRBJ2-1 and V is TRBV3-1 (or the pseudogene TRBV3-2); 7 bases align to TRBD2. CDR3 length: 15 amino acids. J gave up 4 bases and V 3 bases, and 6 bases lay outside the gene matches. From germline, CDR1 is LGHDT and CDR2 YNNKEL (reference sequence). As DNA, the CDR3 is TGTGCCAGCAGCCAGAGTTGGGGGGGTTACAATGAGCAGTTCTTC. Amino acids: CASSQSWGGYNEQFF.

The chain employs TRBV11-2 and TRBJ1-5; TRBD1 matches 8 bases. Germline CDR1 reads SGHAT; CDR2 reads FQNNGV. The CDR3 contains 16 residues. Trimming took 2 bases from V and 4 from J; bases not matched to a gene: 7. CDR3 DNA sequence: TGTGCCAGCAGCTTACTCGGGACAGGAGAGAATCAGCCCCAGCATTTT. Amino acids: CASSLLGTGENQPQHF.

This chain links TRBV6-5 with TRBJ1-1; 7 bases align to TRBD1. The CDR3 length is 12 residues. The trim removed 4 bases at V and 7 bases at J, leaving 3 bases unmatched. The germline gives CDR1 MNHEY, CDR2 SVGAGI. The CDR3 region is CASSFRQGEAFF. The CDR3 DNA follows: TGTGCCAGCAGTTTCCGACAGGGTGAAGCTTTCTTT.

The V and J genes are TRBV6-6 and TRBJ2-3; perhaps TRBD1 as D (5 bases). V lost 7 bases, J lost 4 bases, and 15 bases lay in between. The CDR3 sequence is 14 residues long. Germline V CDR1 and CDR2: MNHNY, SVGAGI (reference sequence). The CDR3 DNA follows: TGTGCCAGCAAGATCCAGGGTTTGGCAGATACGCAGTATTTT. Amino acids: CASKIQGLADTQYF.

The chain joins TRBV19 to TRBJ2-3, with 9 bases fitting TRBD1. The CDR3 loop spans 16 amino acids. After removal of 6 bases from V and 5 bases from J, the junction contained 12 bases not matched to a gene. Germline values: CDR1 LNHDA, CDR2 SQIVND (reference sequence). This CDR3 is CASRTQRDRVGDTQYF. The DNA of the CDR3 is TGTGCCAGTAGAACCCAGCGGGACAGGGTGGGAGATACGCAGTATTTT.

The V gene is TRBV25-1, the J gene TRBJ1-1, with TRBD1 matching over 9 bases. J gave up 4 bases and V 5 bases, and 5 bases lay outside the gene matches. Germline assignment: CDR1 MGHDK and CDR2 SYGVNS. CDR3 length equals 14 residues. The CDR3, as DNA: TGTGCCAGCAGTCTCGGGACAGGGCGCACTGAAGCTTTCTTT. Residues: CASSLGTGRTEAFF.

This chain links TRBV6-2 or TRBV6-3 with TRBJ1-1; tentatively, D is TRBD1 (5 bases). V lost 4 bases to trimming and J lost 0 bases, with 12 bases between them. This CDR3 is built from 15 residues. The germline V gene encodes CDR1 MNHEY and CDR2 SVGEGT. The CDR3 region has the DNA TGTGCCAGCAGTTCCCCGACAGCAATGAACACTGAAGCTTTCTTT. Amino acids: CASSSPTAMNTEAFF.

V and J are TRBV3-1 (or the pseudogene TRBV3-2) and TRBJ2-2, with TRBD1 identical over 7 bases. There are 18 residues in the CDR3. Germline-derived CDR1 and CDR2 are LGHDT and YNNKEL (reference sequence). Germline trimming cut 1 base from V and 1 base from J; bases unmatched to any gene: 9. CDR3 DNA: TGTGCCAGCAGCCAAGGACAGGGACACGCAGAGAACACCGGGGAGCTGTTTTTT. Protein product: CASSQGQGHAENTGELFF.

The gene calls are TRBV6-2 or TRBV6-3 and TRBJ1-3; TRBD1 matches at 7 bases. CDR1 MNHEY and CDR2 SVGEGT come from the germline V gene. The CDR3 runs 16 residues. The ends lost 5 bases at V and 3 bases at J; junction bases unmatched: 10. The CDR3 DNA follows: TGTGCCAGCAGTGCCCGCCGGGACAGCCTTGGAAACACCATATATTTT. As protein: CASSARRDSLGNTIYF.

CDR3 sequence (DNA): TGTGCCAGTAGTGCAACAGGGGGTCAATCACCCCTCCACTTT. Translated: CASSATGGQSPLHF. The gene calls are TRBV19 and TRBJ1-6, with 8 bases fitting TRBD1. The V segment lost 5 bases and the J segment 10 bases; nucleotides outside the gene matches: 7. The CDR3 is 14 amino acids. CDR1 LNHDA and CDR2 SQIVND come from the germline V gene (reference sequence).

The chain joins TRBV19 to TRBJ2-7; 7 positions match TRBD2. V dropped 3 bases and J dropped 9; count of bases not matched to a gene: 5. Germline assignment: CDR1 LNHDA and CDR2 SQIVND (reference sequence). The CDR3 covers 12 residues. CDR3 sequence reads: CASSMDGGWQYF. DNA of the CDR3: TGTGCCAGTAGTATGGACGGGGGGTGGCAGTACTTC. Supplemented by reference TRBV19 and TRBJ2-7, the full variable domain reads DGGITQSPKYLFRKEGQNVTLSCEQNLNHDAMYWYRQDPGQGLRLIYYSQIVNDFQKGDIAEGYSVSREKKESFPLTVTSAQKNPTAFYLCASSMDGGWQYFGPGTRLTVT.

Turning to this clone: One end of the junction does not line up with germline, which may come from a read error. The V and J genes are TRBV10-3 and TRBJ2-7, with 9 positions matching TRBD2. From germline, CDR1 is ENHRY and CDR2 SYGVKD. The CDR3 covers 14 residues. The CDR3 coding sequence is TGTGCCATCAACGCGGGGGGGCCTTCCTCCGAGCAGTACTTC. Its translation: CAINAGGPSSEQYF.

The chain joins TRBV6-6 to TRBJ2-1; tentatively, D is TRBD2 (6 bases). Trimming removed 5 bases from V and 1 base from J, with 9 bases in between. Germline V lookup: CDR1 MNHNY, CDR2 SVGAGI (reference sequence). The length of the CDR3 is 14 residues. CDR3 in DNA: TGTGCCAGCAGTGCGACTAGATCCTACAATGAGCAGTTCTTC. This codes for CASSATRSYNEQFF.